This T cell receptor beta chain is from a study of blood T cell repertoires in COVID-19. About the study: In each case, the material was cDNA or gDNA derived from T cells, B-cell-depleted T cells, or PBMCs.

This CDR3 has 12 amino acids. Per germline, CDR1 SGHNT and CDR2 YENEEA. Trimming stripped 1 base from V and 14 bases from J, with 13 bases between. In the authors' workflow: Reference gene primers were amplified, and this amplification served to estimate nucleated cell counts. The repertoire was sequenced with immunoSEQ multiplex PCR; TCRdb's copy has only in-frame clones and lacks some. V and J calls and clone size are given by that table; D and trimming were obtained from the DNA. The data contain some 48,000 clones, approximately 78% of them singletons. The clonotype originates from a woman between 50 and 59 years old with acute COVID-19. This chain joins TRBV11-3 and TRBJ2-3; D gene unclear. The sample taken for sequencing was PBMCs or T cells enriched from blood (not recorded which). The CDR3 loop reads CASSLGSRWLYF. The CDR3 DNA follows: TGTGCCAGCAGCTTAGGTAGCCGCTGGCTGTATTTT.